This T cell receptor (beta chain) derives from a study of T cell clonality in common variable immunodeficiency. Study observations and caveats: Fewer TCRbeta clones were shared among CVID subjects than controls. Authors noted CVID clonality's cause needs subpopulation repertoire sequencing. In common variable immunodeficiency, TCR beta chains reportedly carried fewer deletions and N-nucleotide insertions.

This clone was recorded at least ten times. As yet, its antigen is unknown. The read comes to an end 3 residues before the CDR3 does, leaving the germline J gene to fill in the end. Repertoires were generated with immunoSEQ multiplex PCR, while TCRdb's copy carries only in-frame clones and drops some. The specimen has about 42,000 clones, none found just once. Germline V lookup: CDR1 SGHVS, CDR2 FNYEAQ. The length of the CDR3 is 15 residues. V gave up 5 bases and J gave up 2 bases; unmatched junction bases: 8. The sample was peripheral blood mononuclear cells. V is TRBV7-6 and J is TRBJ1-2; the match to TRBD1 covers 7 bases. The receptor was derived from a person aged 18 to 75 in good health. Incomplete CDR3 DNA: TGTGCCAGCAGCACCCGACAGGGTCTCAACTATGGC. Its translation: CASSTRQGLNYG. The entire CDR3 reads CASSTRQGLNYGYTF. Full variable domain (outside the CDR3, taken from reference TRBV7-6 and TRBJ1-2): GAGVSQSPRYKVTKRGQDVALRCDPISGHVSLYWYRQALGQGPEFLTYFNYEAQQDKSGLPNDRFSAERPEGSISTLTIQRTEQRDSAMYRCASSTRQGLNYGYTFGSGTRLTVV.